The rows below give T cell receptor beta chains drawn from one sample of a study of shared clonotypes between healthy human individuals. Method: immunoSEQ multiplex PCR; TCRdb's copy keeps in-frame clones and lacks some. The sample carries some 2.1 million clones, over 85% recorded once. The specimen sequenced was naive CD8+ T cells from PBMCs. The receptors originated from a man aged 18 to 29 in good health. Some clones in this sample may be carry-over from other donors' samples. The CDR3 runs from the conserved cysteine through the conserved F or W. Each record gives: J gene, V gene, clone size, D gene, CDR3 DNA, CDR3 protein. D genes are given only for firm matches. Clone size appears in some rows only: once, few, many, or a class for an expanded clone.

TRBJ2-7 TRBV27 - - TGTGCCAGCAGTTCGAGGGGGACTGGTCACGAGCAGTACTTC CASSSRGTGHEQYF
TRBJ2-2 TRBV27 - TRBD2 TGTGCCAGCCGACTCCTTTCCCCTCTAGCGGGAGTATACACCGGGGAGCTGTTTTTT CASRLLSPLAGVYTGELFF
TRBJ1-1 TRBV5-1 - - TGCGCCAGCAGCTTGGTGCCAGGGCCCACTGAAGCTTTCTTT CASSLVPGPTEAFF
TRBJ1-1 TRBV27 few - TGTGCCAGCAGTTTATCGAGTATTAGCACTGAAGCTTTCTTT CASSLSSISTEAFF
TRBJ2-6 TRBV28 - TRBD1 TGTGCCAGCAGTTTGGGGACAGCATCTGGGGCCAACGTCCTGACTTTC CASSLGTASGANVLTF
TRBJ2-3 TRBV7-9 - TRBD1 TGTGCCAGCAGGGAAGGGACAGCAGATACGCAGTATTTT CASREGTADTQYF
TRBJ2-1 TRBV28 - TRBD2 TGTGCCACCGCCGGGACTAGCGGGAGTAAATCCTACAATGAGCAGTTCTTC CATAGTSGSKSYNEQFF
TRBJ2-3 TRBV4-1 - TRBD2 TGCGCCAGCAGCCATCTGACTAGCGGGAGCACAGATACGCAGTATTTT CASSHLTSGSTDTQYF
TRBJ2-7 TRBV7-2 - - TGTGCCAGCAGCGGGGGGGCCCCCTTTCCCTACGAGCAGTACTTC CASSGGAPFPYEQYF
TRBJ1-1 TRBV7-2 - TRBD1 TGTGCCAGCAGCTCGAGATACCGGGACAGGAATGCTGAAGCTTTCTTT CASSSRYRDRNAEAFF
TRBJ2-1 TRBV28 few TRBD2 TGTGCCTCGACTAGCGGGAGGAATGAGCAGTTCTTC CASTSGRNEQFF
TRBJ2-5 TRBV5-1 - - TGCGCCAGCAGCTTGGCCGGGCGGCCCGCCATGGGGGAGACCCAGTACTTC CASSLAGRPAMGETQYF
TRBJ2-7 TRBV7-3 - - TGTGCCAGCAGGTACTCCCACACCTACGAGCAGTACTTC CASRYSHTYEQYF
TRBJ2-7 TRBV27 - - TGTGCCAGCAGTCCGTCGGCCTACGAGCAGTACTTC CASSPSAYEQYF
TRBJ2-2 TRBV28 - - TGTGCCAGCAGCCTTTATTTAGGCGACACCGGGGAGCTGTTTTTT CASSLYLGDTGELFF
TRBJ2-2 TRBV15 - TRBD2 TGTGCCACCAGCACTAGCGGGAGGGCCGACACCGGGGAGCTGTTTTTT CATSTSGRADTGELFF
TRBJ2-7 TRBV29-1 - - TGCAGCGTTGTTTTCCCTCGCGTAACCGGAAACTACGAGCAGTACTTC CSVVFPRVTGNYEQYF
TRBJ2-5 TRBV19 few TRBD2 TGTGCCAGTAGTCCGGTGGCGGGAGGACGTGAGACCCAGTACTTC CASSPVAGGRETQYF
TRBJ1-3 TRBV28 few TRBD1 TGTGCCAGCAGTGGGGACAGGGAGTCTGGAAACACCATATATTTT CASSGDRESGNTIYF
TRBJ2-3 TRBV27 - - TGTGCCAGCAGTTTATCTCAGCGGGGCACAGATACGCAGTATTTT CASSLSQRGTDTQYF
TRBJ1-4 TRBV4-3 - TRBD1 TGCGCCAGCAGCCAAGATATGACAGGGGGCTATGAAAAACTGTTTTTT CASSQDMTGGYEKLFF
TRBJ2-1 TRBV19 - TRBD1 TGTGCCAGTAGCCTAACTGCGACAGGGAACCGCAATGAGCAGTTCTTC CASSLTATGNRNEQFF
TRBJ1-5 TRBV28 - - TGTGCCAGCAGTTTATCCCACAGGGTGGGTCAGCCCCAGCATTTT CASSLSHRVGQPQHF
TRBJ2-1 TRBV7-9 - TRBD1 TGTGCCAGCAGTCGACAGGGGAATGAGCAGTTCTTC CASSRQGNEQFF
TRBJ2-2 TRBV9 - - TGTGCCAGCTCAGCGGTTGGATACGGGGAGCTGTTTTTT CASSAVGYGELFF
TRBJ2-7 TRBV6-5 - TRBD2 TGTGCCAGCAGTTACCAAGCGGGAGGTTACGAGCAGTACTTC CASSYQAGGYEQYF
TRBJ2-1 TRBV6-5 - TRBD2 TGTGCCAGCAGTTACGGGCGGGGGGAGCAGTTCTTC CASSYGRGEQFF
TRBJ2-2 TRBV18 - - TGTGCCAGCTCACCATACCTAGGGAACACCGGGGAGCTGTTTTTT CASSPYLGNTGELFF
TRBJ2-3 TRBV14 - TRBD2 TGTGCCAGCAGCCAAATAGCGGGAGTGGGGGATACGCAGTATTTT CASSQIAGVGDTQYF
TRBJ1-1 TRBV5-4 - - TGTGCCAGCAGCTTGGGGGGGAGGACTGAAGCTTTCTTT CASSLGGRTEAFF
TRBJ2-4 TRBV11-2 - - TGTGCCAGCAGCTCCAATCAGCGGGCCAAAAACATTCAGTACTTC CASSSNQRAKNIQYF
TRBJ1-1 TRBV19 few - TGTGCCAGTAGTTGGGAGGGGTCGAACACTGAAGCTTTCTTT CASSWEGSNTEAFF
TRBJ2-2 TRBV28 - - TGTGCCAGCAGTCCCCAAACCGGGGAGCTGTTTTTT CASSPQTGELFF
TRBJ1-5 TRBV23-1 - TRBD1 TGCGCCAGCAGTCATCCCCGGACAGGGGAGAGCAATCAGCCCCAGCATTTT CASSHPRTGESNQPQHF
TRBJ1-4 TRBV4-1 - - TGCGCCAGCAGCCCAAGGACTGAAAATGAAAAACTGTTTTTT CASSPRTENEKLFF
TRBJ1-2 TRBV19 once - TGTGCCAGTAGTATATCAGGGGATAACTATGGCTACACCTTC CASSISGDNYGYTF
TRBJ2-7 TRBV6-1 - - TGTGCCAGCAGTGGTTGGGACTCCTACGAGCAGTACTTC CASSGWDSYEQYF
TRBJ1-1 TRBV29-1 - - TGCAGCGTCGACAAGACAGGAGAGATGAACACTGAAGCTTTCTTT CSVDKTGEMNTEAFF
TRBJ2-7 TRBV19 - - TGTGCCAGTAGTATGGACCGTAACGAGCAGTACTTC CASSMDRNEQYF
TRBJ1-5 TRBV9 - - TGTGCCAGCAGCGGGGGGGGATATAATCAGCCCCAGCATTTT CASSGGGYNQPQHF
TRBJ2-7 TRBV29-1 - TRBD1 TGCAGCGGGACTGGACAGGCCTCCGAGCAGTACTTC CSGTGQASEQYF
TRBJ2-3 TRBV4-3 - TRBD1 TGCGCCAGCAGCCGAATGGACAGGGGGTTCGCAGATACGCAGTATTTT CASSRMDRGFADTQYF
TRBJ1-5 TRBV9 once TRBD1 TGTGCCAGCAGCCCTACAGGGGATAGCAATCAGCCCCAGCATTTT CASSPTGDSNQPQHF
TRBJ1-4 TRBV18 - TRBD1 TGTGCCAGCTCACCTGGGACAGGCGGCAGGACTAATGAAAAACTGTTTTTT CASSPGTGGRTNEKLFF
TRBJ2-2 TRBV27 - - TGTGCCAGCAGTTCCCATCCTAGCGCAAACACCGGGGAGCTGTTTTTT CASSSHPSANTGELFF
TRBJ1-2 TRBV5-1 - TRBD1 TGCGCCAGCAGCTTGGCACACCGGGACAGGACTTACTATGGCTACACCTTC CASSLAHRDRTYYGYTF
TRBJ2-1 TRBV7-9 - - TGTGCCACCGATCTAGACAGCTTCAATGAGCAGTTCTTC CATDLDSFNEQFF
TRBJ1-5 TRBV28 - - TGTGCCAGCAGTTTAAAGGGGGGCGTCGGCAATCAGCCCCAGCATTTT CASSLKGGVGNQPQHF
TRBJ2-1 TRBV7-6 - - TGTGCCAGCAGCTCAAGTTCCGGAGGCTTTTACAATGAGCAGTTCTTC CASSSSSGGFYNEQFF